This paragraph reports one T cell receptor beta chain. The ends lost 5 bases at V and 14 bases at J; junction bases unmatched: 10. CDR3 size: 12 residues. CDR1 is SGHAT and CDR2 is FQNNGV in the germline V gene. This entry belongs to a study of shared clonotypes between healthy human individuals. The table came from immunoSEQ multiplex PCR; TCRdb's copy has only in-frame clones and leaves some out. The table has over a million clones, approximately 97% seen once. Material: naive CD4+ T cells sorted from blood. Subset: CD45RA+ positively selected. J is TRBJ2-3 and V is TRBV11-2, with 7 positions matching TRBD2. The receptor comes from a man aged 25-40 years in good health. The CDR3 spells CASSLSPGGRYF. The CDR3 coding sequence is TGTGCCAGCAGCCTCTCTCCGGGAGGACGGTATTTT.